This T cell receptor beta chain was documented in a study of OX40 agonist ivuxolimab in advanced cancers. The wider study: Patients assigned to dose escalation were diagnosed with hepatocellular carcinoma, melanoma, renal cell or head and neck cancer.

The V gene lost 3 bases and the J gene lost 1 base, with 10 bases spanning the gap. Germline V lookup: CDR1 SGHAT, CDR2 FQNNGV. This CDR3 comprises 14 residues. This clone appeared a single time. Method: immunoSEQ multiplex PCR; TCRdb's copy keeps in-frame clones and lacks some. The sample includes approximately 70,000 clones, over 90% seen only once; the top ten take approximately 15%. This receptor was taken from an adult with an advanced solid tumor such as melanoma, head and neck, liver or kidney cancer. The rearrangement uses TRBV11-2 and TRBJ2-7; a weak D match, TRBD2 (5 bases). The starting material was CD4+ or CD8+ T cells sorted from blood, obtained in a trial of the OX40 agonist ivuxolimab. The CDR3 sequence is CASSFFRGSYEQYF. CDR3 coding DNA: TGTGCCAGCAGCTTTTTCCGGGGTTCCTACGAGCAGTACTTC. The full variable domain, completed using reference TRBV11-2 and TRBJ2-7, is EAGVAQSPRYKIIEKRQSVAFWCNPISGHATLYWYQQILGQGPKLLIQFQNNGVVDDSQLPKDRFSAERLKGVDSTLKIQPAKLEDSAVYLCASSFFRGSYEQYFGPGTRLTVT.